What follows are 16 T cell receptor beta chains derived from one specimen sequenced in a study of control samples from healthy donors and cancer patients. Measured with immunoSEQ multiplex PCR; TCRdb has only the in-frame clones, and not every one. The repertoire has 85,000 to 100,000 clones, approximately 95% of them found once; the top ten carry 6.5% to 9.5%. Sequencing was carried out using blood. The receptors originated from a man between 18 and 29 years old in good health.

This chain uses TRBV7-2 with TRBJ2-3, with 10 bases identical to TRBD2. Looked up from germline, CDR1 is SGHTA and CDR2 is FQGNSA. V shed 4 bases and J 3 bases; nucleotides not matched to a gene: 7. The CDR3 has 16 amino acids. CDR3 loop: CASSSQREGGTDTQYF. The CDR3 DNA reads as TGTGCCAGCAGCTCACAGCGGGAGGGAGGTACAGATACGCAGTATTTT.

The table lists this clone with a count of one. V and J are TRBV10-3 and TRBJ1-2, with a weak D call TRBD1 (6 bases). The V gene lost 8 bases and the J gene lost 1 base, with 14 bases spanning the gap. There are 14 residues in the CDR3. Germline V lookup: CDR1 ENHRY, CDR2 SYGVKD. CDR3 nucleotide sequence: TGTGCCATCGCCAGGGACAAAATTAACTATGGCTACACCTTC. Residues: CAIARDKINYGYTF.

This clone was counted a few times. V usage is TRBV7-6 and J usage is TRBJ2-2, with 13 bases that match TRBD2. Germline loops: CDR1 SGHVS, CDR2 FNYEAQ. Losses at the gene ends were 5 bases for V and 7 bases for J; bases not matched to a gene: 7. This CDR3 has 16 residues. Here the CDR3 DNA reads TGTGCCAGCAGCATACGGACTAGCGGGAGTTTCGGGGAGCTGTTTTTT. It is translated as CASSIRTSGSFGELFF.

This chain uses TRBV20-1 with TRBJ1-1, with D uncertain. The CDR3 covers 13 residues. Per germline, CDR1 DFQATT and CDR2 SNEGSKA (reference sequence). Trimming removed 3 bases from V and 0 bases from J, with 8 bases in between. The CDR3 protein is CSASRDMNTEAFF. CDR3 in DNA: TGCAGTGCTAGTAGGGATATGAACACTGAAGCTTTCTTT.

The chain joins TRBV19 to TRBJ2-3, with TRBD2 matching 8 bases. The J segment lost 2 bases and the V segment lost 3 bases, leaving 13 bases of the junction unmatched. The germline gives CDR1 LNHDA, CDR2 SQIVND (reference sequence). The CDR3 contains 18 residues. CDR3 loop: CASSMGTEREPYTDTQYF. The CDR3 DNA reads TGTGCCAGTAGTATGGGTACTGAGCGGGAGCCCTACACAGATACGCAGTATTTT.

The gene calls are TRBV15 and TRBJ2-5, with no clear D. V was clipped by 1 base and J by 3 bases, with 12 bases between them. CDR1 LNHNV and CDR2 YYDKDF come from the germline V gene (reference sequence). The CDR3 spans 15 residues. In DNA, the CDR3 is TGTGCCACCAGCAGAGTGCCGGCAGTTGAAGAGACCCAGTACTTC. It is translated as CATSRVPAVEETQYF.

This clone was detected once. This chain connects TRBV7-3 to TRBJ2-2; TRBD1 is a possible D gene (6 bases). V was trimmed by 0 bases and J by 8 bases, leaving 16 bases between them. Germline-derived CDR1 and CDR2 are SGHTA and FQGTGA. CDR3 length: 16 residues. CDR3 in amino acids: CASSLTGTQPRGELFF. The CDR3 coding sequence is TGTGCCAGCAGCTTAACCGGGACACAACCCCGGGGGGAGCTGTTTTTT.

J is TRBJ1-4 and V is TRBV19; 8 bases line up with TRBD1. CDR3 length: 15 amino acids. Germline CDR1 reads LNHDA; CDR2 reads SQIVND (reference sequence). V dropped 7 bases and J dropped 3; count of bases not matched to a gene: 7. The chain's CDR3 is CASKQGAIANEKLFF. The CDR3 DNA reads as TGTGCCAGTAAGCAGGGGGCGATAGCTAATGAAAAACTGTTTTTT.

V is TRBV7-8 and J is TRBJ1-1; D is unresolved. The CDR3 has 13 amino acids. The ends were cut back, 0 bases at V and 4 bases at J, with 6 bases in the middle. CDR1 and CDR2 (germline): SGHVS, FQNEAQ. For the CDR3, the DNA is TGTGCCAGCAGCTTAGCTCTACTCACTGAAGCTTTCTTT. This translates into CASSLALLTEAFF.

The rearrangement joins TRBV7-2 to TRBJ2-2; 10 bases are a match to TRBD2. V lost 1 base to trimming and J lost 6 bases; unmatched junction nucleotides: 5. The CDR3 is made up of 16 amino acids. The germline CDR1 and CDR2 sequences are SGHTA and FQGNSA. Here the CDR3 DNA reads TGTGCCAGCAGCTTAGGCCCCAGCGGGAGGGCCGGGGAGCTGTTTTTT. It is translated as CASSLGPSGRAGELFF.

V usage is TRBV5-1 and J usage is TRBJ1-1; TRBD1 might be the D (5 bases). The CDR3 extends over 11 amino acids. Germline V gene data show CDR1 as SGHRS and CDR2 as YFSETQ. The germline V and J ends were trimmed by 2 bases and 11 bases, with 10 bases remaining between them. CDR3 sequence reads: CASSLLGVAFF. The DNA for the CDR3 is TGCGCCAGCAGCTTATTAGGGGTGGCTTTCTTT.

The chain is built from TRBV6-5 and TRBJ1-1; D not certain. The CDR3 runs to 14 residues. Germline V gene lookup returns CDR1 MNHEY and CDR2 SVGAGI. Trimming took 3 bases from V and 1 from J, leaving 9 bases between them. Here the CDR3 reads CASSYQLENTEAFF. The CDR3 DNA reads as TGTGCCAGCAGTTATCAGTTGGAGAACACTGAAGCTTTCTTT.

The chain is built from TRBV13 and TRBJ2-1; TRBD1 or TRBD2 may be the D gene (5 bases each). Germline lookup yields CDR1 PRHDT and CDR2 FYEKMQ (reference sequence). CDR3 length equals 14 residues. Trimming stripped 5 bases from V and 5 bases from J, with 13 bases between. This chain's CDR3 is CASSQRDRNNEQFF. CDR3 in DNA: TGTGCCAGCAGCCAAAGGGACCGAAACAATGAGCAGTTCTTC.

This chain links TRBV4-3 with TRBJ1-4; D gene uncertain. Trimming cost V 1 base and J 11 bases, with 11 bases left between them. The CDR3 totals 13 residues. Germline CDR1 is LGHNA and CDR2 is YSLEER. The CDR3 region is CASSQGSRDKLFF. The CDR3 nucleotides read TGCGCCAGCAGCCAAGGAAGTAGGGATAAACTGTTTTTT.

The V and J genes are TRBV6-5 and TRBJ1-2; perhaps TRBD1 as D (5 bases). The CDR3 has 13 residues. Germline V gene data show CDR1 as MNHEY and CDR2 as SVGAGI. Trimming took 2 bases from V and 4 from J, leaving 8 bases between them. The CDR3 sequence is CASSYEGSYGYTF. DNA for the CDR3: TGTGCCAGCAGTTACGAGGGGAGCTATGGCTACACCTTC.

This clone occurred a few times. The CDR3 DNA reads TGTGCCAGCAGCTTGGAAGGGGGGCCGTACGAGCAGTACTTC. Translation gives CASSLEGGPYEQYF. J is TRBJ2-7 and V is TRBV5-4, with D possibly called TRBD1 or TRBD2 (6 bases each). CDR3 length equals 14 residues. V gave up 0 bases and J gave up 4 bases, with 11 bases separating them. Germline CDR1 SGHNT, CDR2 YYREEE (reference sequence).